This T cell receptor beta chain was sequenced in a study of cytomegalovirus exposure and HLA in healthy donors. Study-wide findings and caveats: The authors considered a cluster of highly shared sequence variants likely to be a sequencing artifact. Presence/absence analysis assumed near-uniform sequencing depth across donors. The authors later found TCR association rates varying by HLA locus, with DRB1 most and HLA-C fewest.

Germline CDR1 reads SGHRS; CDR2 reads YFSETQ. This CDR3 spans 11 amino acids. Trimming cost V 2 bases and J 5 bases, with 4 bases left between them. About this clone itself: Its antigen is currently unknown.

13 Jbeta primers and 60 Vbeta primers were used for the PCR. Generated by immunoSEQ multiplex PCR, the TCRdb table keeps only in-frame clones and is missing some. The data hold some 150,000 clones, with roughly 80% observed a single time. The TCR originated in a man in his forties in good health and CMV-seropositive. The V gene is TRBV5-1, the J gene TRBJ2-5; D is ambiguous. The specimen sequenced was PBMCs. DNA for the CDR3: TGCGCCAGCAGCTTTTCGGAGACCCAGTACTTC. This sequence encodes CASSFSETQYF.